The TCR beta chain under discussion was sequenced for a study of beta chain features in type 1 diabetes. On the study more broadly: All of the samples together had over 90 million sorted cells examined. Study findings and constraints: For Type 1 diabetes patients, all four CD4+ subsets carried TCRB CDR3s that were moderately but significantly shorter.

The CDR3 is made up of 14 amino acids. V lost 0 bases to trimming and J lost 0 bases, with 5 bases between them. Germline V CDR1 and CDR2: LNHDA, SQIVND (reference sequence). The investigators reverse transcribed all of the isolated RNA, so they sequenced expressed TCRB transcripts. The study sequenced naive, central memory and regulatory T cell samples to an average of about 3.6 million reads. The protocol was immunoSEQ multiplex PCR, while the TCRdb copy is restricted to in-frame clones and leaves out a portion. The sample carries 250,000 to 350,000 clones, roughly 13% recorded once. All sorted populations exceeded 95% purity. A few counts support this clone. Antigen unknown.

This TCR came from a man in his thirties or forties with type 1 diabetes. The rearrangement links TRBV19 to TRBJ2-5; D uncertain. The source material was naive CD4+ T cells from blood. This chain's CDR3 is CASSIDHDQETQYF. Here the CDR3 DNA reads TGTGCCAGTAGTATAGATCATGACCAAGAGACCCAGTACTTC. Full variable domain (remainder filled in from reference TRBV19 and TRBJ2-5): DGGITQSPKYLFRKEGQNVTLSCEQNLNHDAMYWYRQDPGQGLRLIYYSQIVNDFQKGDIAEGYSVSREKKESFPLTVTSAQKNPTAFYLCASSIDHDQETQYFGPGTRLLVL.